This TCR beta chain was documented in a study of blood T cell repertoires in COVID-19. At the level of the study: Spain, Italy and the United States supplied samples that represented acute and convalescent COVID-19. Nucleic acid was either cDNA or gDNA, and it came from T cells, B-cell-depleted T cells, or PBMCs.

This CDR3 comprises 14 residues. The V end was cut by 3 bases, the J end by 3 bases, with 11 bases between. Germline values: CDR1 SNHLY, CDR2 FYNNEI. Membership in each cohort depended on participant-reported clinical history. Original data processing: For nucleated cells, counts were estimated from reference gene primer amplification. The protocol was immunoSEQ multiplex PCR, while the TCRdb copy is restricted to in-frame clones and leaves out a portion. V and J calls and clone size are those listed in that table; D and trimming were worked out from the DNA. The table lists roughly 250,000 clones, approximately 88% of them singletons.

The sequenced sample was PBMCs or T cells enriched from blood (not recorded which). The sequence came from a woman in her 40s with acute COVID-19. This chain connects TRBV2 to TRBJ1-1; D possibly corresponds to TRBD1 (5 bases). This CDR3 is CASSDKGGDTEAFF. As DNA, the CDR3 is TGTGCCAGCAGTGATAAAGGAGGGGACACTGAAGCTTTCTTT.